This T cell receptor (beta chain) was sequenced during a study of blood T cell repertoires in COVID-19. Study-level background: Samples came from the United States, Italy and Spain, spanning acute and convalescent COVID-19.

Original methodology: Reference gene primer amplification gave estimated nucleated cell counts. Only in-frame clones appear in the TCRdb table, and some are missing; sequencing was by immunoSEQ multiplex PCR. V, J and clone size reflect that table, while D and trimming were determined from the DNA. The sample holds 65,000 to 95,000 clones; about 91% are singletons and the top ten take about 9.1%. CDR1 and CDR2 from the germline V gene are DFQATT and SNEGSKA (reference sequence). This CDR3 is built from 11 residues. J is TRBJ1-1 and V is TRBV20-1, with D hard to call. The source is a man older than 75 with acute or convalescent COVID-19. Specimen: peripheral blood. The CDR3 sequence is CARSRNTEAFF. The CDR3 region has the DNA TGCGCCCGGTCCCGGAACACTGAAGCTTTCTTT.